The rows below give T cell receptor beta chains drawn from one sample of a study of cytomegalovirus exposure and HLA in healthy donors. Here immunoSEQ multiplex PCR was the method, and the copy in TCRdb shows in-frame clones only, minus some. The table records about 170,000 clones, about 79% of them present only once. The specimen sequenced was PBMCs. Receptors were obtained from a female donor in good health and CMV-seronegative. CDR3s include the opening cysteine and the closing phenylalanine or tryptophan.

j_call v_call cdr3_aa
TRBJ2-3 TRBV9 CASSVQGGSRTDTQYF
TRBJ1-5 TRBV9 CASSVDHNQPQHF
TRBJ2-2 TRBV9 CASSRTTNTGELFF
TRBJ2-7 TRBV7-8 CASSLSREQYF
TRBJ1-2 TRBV29-1 CSVDVSGVSYGYTF
TRBJ1-2 TRBV5-1 CASSRGGAENSYTF
TRBJ1-1 TRBV30 CAWRDRQYSRGTEAFF
TRBJ1-5 TRBV28 CASSLLDRGKDQPQHF
TRBJ2-7 TRBV7-3 CASSLRTSGSNEQYF
TRBJ2-4 TRBV19 CASSTGVGNIQYF
TRBJ2-6 TRBV7-9 CASSFKGASRGANGLTF
TRBJ1-2 TRBV28 CASSLRGYGYTF
TRBJ2-7 TRBV2 CASRFGRGESGEQYF
TRBJ1-5 TRBV11-2 CASSLSSNQPQHF
TRBJ2-7 TRBV30 CAWSRDLSYEQYF
TRBJ1-5 TRBV30 CAWTPGQDRPQHF
TRBJ2-5 TRBV7-2 CASSGGRETQYF
TRBJ2-7 TRBV19 CASSTTGTGVEQHF
TRBJ1-2 TRBV5-1 CASSLEGASYGYTF
TRBJ2-7 TRBV5-8 CASSLHRGTESYEQYF
TRBJ2-5 TRBV5-1 CASSLATSQETQYF
TRBJ2-1 TRBV4-3 CASSQDLGGSAYNEQFF